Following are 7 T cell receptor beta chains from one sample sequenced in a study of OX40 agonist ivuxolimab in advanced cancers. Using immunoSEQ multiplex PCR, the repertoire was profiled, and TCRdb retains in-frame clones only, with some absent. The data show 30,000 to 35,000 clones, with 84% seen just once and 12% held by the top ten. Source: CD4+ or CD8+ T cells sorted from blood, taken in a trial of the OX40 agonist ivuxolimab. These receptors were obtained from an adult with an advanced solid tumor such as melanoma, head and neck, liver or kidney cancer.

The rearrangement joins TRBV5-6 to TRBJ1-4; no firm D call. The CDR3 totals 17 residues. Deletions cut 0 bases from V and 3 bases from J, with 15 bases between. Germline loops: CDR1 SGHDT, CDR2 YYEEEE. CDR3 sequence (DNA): TGTGCCAGCAGCTTGGGTCCAGGAGCACCGGCTAATGAAAAACTGTTTTTT. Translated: CASSLGPGAPANEKLFF.

The CDR3 sequence: CASSSMGQGNTGELFF. The CDR3 bases are TGTGCCAGCAGCTCGATGGGACAGGGGAACACCGGGGAGCTGTTTTTT. J is TRBJ2-2 and V is TRBV7-9; 9 bases align to TRBD1. The CDR3 is 16 amino acids. V was pared by 4 bases and J by 1 base, with 4 bases of the junction left unmatched. The germline V gene encodes CDR1 SEHNR and CDR2 FQNEAQ (reference sequence). Based on the CDR3 plus reference TRBV7-9 and TRBJ2-2, the full variable domain is DTGVSQNPRHKITKRGQNVTFRCDPISEHNRLYWYRQTLGQGPEFLTYFQNEAQLEKSRLLSDRFSAERPKGSFSTLEIQRTEQGDSAMYLCASSSMGQGNTGELFFGEGSRLTVL.

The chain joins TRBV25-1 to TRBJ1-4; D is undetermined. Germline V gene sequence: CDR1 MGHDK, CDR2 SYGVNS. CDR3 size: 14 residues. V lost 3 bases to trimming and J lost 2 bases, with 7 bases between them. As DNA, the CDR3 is TGTGCCAGCAGTGATGCGGTTACTAATGAAAAACTGTTTTTT. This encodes CASSDAVTNEKLFF.

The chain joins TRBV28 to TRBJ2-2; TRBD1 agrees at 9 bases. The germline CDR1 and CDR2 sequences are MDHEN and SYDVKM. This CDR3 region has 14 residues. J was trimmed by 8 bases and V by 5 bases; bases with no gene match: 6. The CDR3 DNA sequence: TGTGCCAGCAGTAAGCGACAGGGGGTGGGGGAGCTGTTTTTT. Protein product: CASSKRQGVGELFF.

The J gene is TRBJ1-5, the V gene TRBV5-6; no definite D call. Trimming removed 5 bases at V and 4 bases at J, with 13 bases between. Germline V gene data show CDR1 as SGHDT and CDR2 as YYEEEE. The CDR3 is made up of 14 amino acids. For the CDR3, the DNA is TGTGCCAGCAGTTACGGGGAGTTTAATCAGCCCCAGCATTTT. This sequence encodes CASSYGEFNQPQHF.

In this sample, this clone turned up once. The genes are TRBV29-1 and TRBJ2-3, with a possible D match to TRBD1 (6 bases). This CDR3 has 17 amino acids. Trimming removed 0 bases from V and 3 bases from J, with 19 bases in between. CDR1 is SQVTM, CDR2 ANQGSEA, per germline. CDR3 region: CSVEDPVGGGLTDTQYF. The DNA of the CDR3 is TGCAGCGTTGAAGATCCGGTCGGTGGGGGCTTAACAGATACGCAGTATTTT.

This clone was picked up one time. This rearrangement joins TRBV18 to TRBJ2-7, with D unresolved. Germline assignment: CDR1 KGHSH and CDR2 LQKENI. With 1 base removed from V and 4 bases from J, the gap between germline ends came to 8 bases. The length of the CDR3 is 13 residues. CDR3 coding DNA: TGTGCCAGCTCACCACGCCCCGAGTACGAGCAGTACTTC. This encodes CASSPRPEYEQYF.